This T cell receptor beta chain was documented in a study of blood T cell repertoires in COVID-19 (TCRdb year 2020). Broadly, across the study: The collaborator samples originated in the United States, Italy and Spain and spanned the acute and convalescent phases of COVID-19. Where HLA class I and class II types were available, the types were taken from metadata supplied by the sample provider, not from assay-based typing. The repertoires were released in a freely available public database intended as a resource for research on the immune response to SARS-CoV-2. The sample metadata nearly always contained a de-identified subject ID, COVID-19 status, age in years and sex. Deeply sampled blood TCRbeta repertoires from subjects exposed to, actively infected with, or recovered from COVID-19 were included in the dataset. Samples came from the ongoing ImmuneRACE study (first 160 participants) plus 1,254 subjects from 6 global collaborators. The prospective study material was composed of cDNA or gDNA derived from T cells, B-cell-depleted T cells, or PBMCs.

Participants in the prospective study were aged roughly 18 to 100 years, lived in about two dozen United States geographic areas, and enrolled through a virtual design. To assign participants to cohorts, the prospective study relied on clinical history that participants themselves reported in a screening survey and a study questionnaire. Recovered participants in ImmuneRACE Cohort 3 were defined by two consecutive negative NP/OP PCR tests, clearance by a healthcare professional, or resolution of symptoms. In the prospective study, whole blood, serum and a nasopharyngeal or oropharyngeal swab were collected from each participant by mobile phlebotomists. Participants in the prospective study had the option to provide additional blood draws and questionnaires over a roughly 2-month period. Before DNA extraction, prospective study blood samples were shipped either frozen or at room temperature. Points on this clone: This clone's antigen is unknown. Base qualities are not provided; no much larger clone lies one nucleotide away.

From the cysteine up to the phenylalanine, the CDR3 has a length of 13 residues. CDR3 DNA is the only sequence kept; it has 39 bases, read in frame from the first base. CDR1 and CDR2, per the germline V gene (reference sequence), are LNHDA and SQIVND. V sheds 3 bases and J sheds 8 bases, leaving 11 bases between their ends. TCRbeta CDR3 regions were amplified from genomic DNA by means of the immunoSEQ Assay, a bias-controlled multiplex PCR. Turning to the authors' computational methods: Within the assay, amplification of reference gene primers was used to estimate how many nucleated cells each sample contained. To quantify the absolute abundance of each unique TCRbeta CDR3 rearrangement, sequence reads were collapsed and filtered. For each sample, productive Simpson clonality was calculated as the square root of Simpson's diversity index over productive rearrangements. Here the immuneACCESS table is served through TCRdb, limited to in-frame sequences with V and J called. Missing clones are a known gap in these copies; in checked studies unresolved V genes cover under half, and the rest lacks a known reason. V and J calls and clone size come straight from that table; D and trimming were deduced from the DNA. Across this sample there are fewer than 400,000 clones, with around nine tenths seen only once. The ten top clones hold roughly a tenth of the sample.

Broader findings and caveats from the paper: How much clinical and demographic metadata was included differed by source and by participant, and the metadata was provided uncurated.

This TCR was sampled from a woman in her fifties or sixties who had recovered from COVID-19. The sample comprised PBMCs or T cells enriched from blood (not recorded which). Recombination connected TRBV19 to TRBJ2-1; the D gene cannot be resolved reliably. The CDR3 loop reads CASSMGLMDEQFF. DNA sequence: TGTGCCAGTAGTATGGGCCTAATGGATGAGCAGTTCTTC. Reference TRBV19 and TRBJ2-1 genes cover what lies past the CDR3, so the full variable domain is DGGITQSPKYLFRKEGQNVTLSCEQNLNHDAMYWYRQDPGQGLRLIYYSQIVNDFQKGDIAEGYSVSREKKESFPLTVTSAQKNPTAFYLCASSMGLMDEQFFGPGTRLTVL.